The entry below gives a single TCR beta chain sequence along with its context. Study processing details: Reference gene primer amplification yielded estimated nucleated cell counts. Using immunoSEQ multiplex PCR, the repertoire was profiled, and TCRdb retains in-frame clones only, with some absent. The V and J calls and clone size were taken over from that table, and D and trimming were inferred from the DNA. The sample comprises 130,000 to 150,000 clones, 82% of which are singletons, and 12% to 15% rests with the top ten. This CDR3 is built from 16 residues. The V and J ends lost 2 bases and 2 bases respectively, with 16 bases between them. Germline V lookup: CDR1 GTSNPN, CDR2 SVGIG (reference sequence). This sample is part of a study of blood T cell repertoires in COVID-19. About the study: Whether acute or convalescent, the COVID-19 samples came from the United States, Italy and Spain. In each case, the material was cDNA or gDNA derived from T cells, B-cell-depleted T cells, or PBMCs.

This TCR was recovered from a human donor with acute or convalescent COVID-19. The donor label of this sample is uncertain. The chain is built from TRBV30 and TRBJ1-5; D might be TRBD1 (5 bases). The sample consisted of peripheral blood. The CDR3 DNA reads as TGTGCCTGGAGTCGCAGGGTCGACAGCGGCAATCAGCCCCAGCATTTT. This gives the protein CAWSRRVDSGNQPQHF.